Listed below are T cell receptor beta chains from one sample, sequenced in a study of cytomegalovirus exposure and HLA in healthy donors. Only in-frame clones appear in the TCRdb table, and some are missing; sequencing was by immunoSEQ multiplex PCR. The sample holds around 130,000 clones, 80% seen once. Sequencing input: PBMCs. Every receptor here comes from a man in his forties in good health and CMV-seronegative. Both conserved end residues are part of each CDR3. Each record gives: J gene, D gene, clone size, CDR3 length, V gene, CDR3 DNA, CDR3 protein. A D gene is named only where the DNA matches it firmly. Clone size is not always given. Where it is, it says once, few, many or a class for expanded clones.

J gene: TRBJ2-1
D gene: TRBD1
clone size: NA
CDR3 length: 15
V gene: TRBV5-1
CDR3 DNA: TGCGCCAGCAGCCCGGGGACAGTCTCCTACAATGAGCAGTTCTTC
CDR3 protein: CASSPGTVSYNEQFF

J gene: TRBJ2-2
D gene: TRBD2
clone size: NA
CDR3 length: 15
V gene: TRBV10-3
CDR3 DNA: TGTGCCATCAGCCGGGGGGAAACGAACACCGGGGAGCTGTTTTTT
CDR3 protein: CAISRGETNTGELFF

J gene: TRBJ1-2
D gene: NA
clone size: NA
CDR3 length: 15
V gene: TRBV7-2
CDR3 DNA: TGTGCCAGCAGCTTAGCAGACAGCGCAAGGGGTGGCTACACCTTC
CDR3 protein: CASSLADSARGGYTF

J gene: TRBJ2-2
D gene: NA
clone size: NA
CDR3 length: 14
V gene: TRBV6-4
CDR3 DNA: TGTGCCAGCAGTAAACAACAGGGTCCCGGGGAGCTGTTTTTT
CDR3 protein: CASSKQQGPGELFF

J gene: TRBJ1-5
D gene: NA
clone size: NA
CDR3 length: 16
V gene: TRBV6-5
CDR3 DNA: TGTGCCAGCAGTTCTGGGCAGGGCCGAAGCAATCAGCCCCAGCATTTT
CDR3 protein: CASSSGQGRSNQPQHF

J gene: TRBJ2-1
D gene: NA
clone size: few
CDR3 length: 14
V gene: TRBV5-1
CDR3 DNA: TGCGCCAGCAGTCCTCAGGGCGCCCAGGGTGAGCAGTTCTTC
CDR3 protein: CASSPQGAQGEQFF

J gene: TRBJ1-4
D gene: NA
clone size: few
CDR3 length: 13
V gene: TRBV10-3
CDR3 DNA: TGTGCCATCAGGGTAGGGGCTAATGAAAAACTGTTTTTT
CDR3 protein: CAIRVGANEKLFF

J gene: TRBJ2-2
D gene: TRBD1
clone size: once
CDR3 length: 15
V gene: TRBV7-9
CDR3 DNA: TGTGCCAGCAGCTCCCGGGACAGGAACACCGGGGAGCTGTTTTTT
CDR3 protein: CASSSRDRNTGELFF

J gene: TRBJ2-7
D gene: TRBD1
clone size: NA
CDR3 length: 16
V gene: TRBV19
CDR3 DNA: TGTGCCAGTAGTAAGCCCTCCGGGACAGGGGGCTACGAGCAGTACTTC
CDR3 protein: CASSKPSGTGGYEQYF

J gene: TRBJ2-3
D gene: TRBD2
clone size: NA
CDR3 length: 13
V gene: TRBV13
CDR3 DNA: TGTGCCAGCAGCCTAGCGGGAGAAGATACGCAGTATTTT
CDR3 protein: CASSLAGEDTQYF

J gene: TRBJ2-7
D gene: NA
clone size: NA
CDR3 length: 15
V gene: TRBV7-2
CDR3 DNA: TGTGCCAGCAGCTTAACCGCAGGTCAAGCCTACGAGCAGTACTTC
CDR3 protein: CASSLTAGQAYEQYF

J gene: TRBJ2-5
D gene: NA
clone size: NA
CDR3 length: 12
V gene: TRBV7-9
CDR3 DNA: TGTGCCAGCAGCTCCCCCGGGGAGACCCAGTACTTC
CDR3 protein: CASSSPGETQYF

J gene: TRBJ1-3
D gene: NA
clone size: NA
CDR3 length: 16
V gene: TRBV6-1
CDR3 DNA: TGTGCCAGCAGTGAAGCGTTATCGGGTACTGGAAACACCATATATTTT
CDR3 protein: CASSEALSGTGNTIYF

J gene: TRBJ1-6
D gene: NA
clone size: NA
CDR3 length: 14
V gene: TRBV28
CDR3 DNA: TGTGCCAGCAGTTTAGGTCCAGGGTCGAGACCCCTCCACTTT
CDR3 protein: CASSLGPGSRPLHF

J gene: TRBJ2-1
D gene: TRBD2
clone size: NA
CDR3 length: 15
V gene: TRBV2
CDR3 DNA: TGTGCCAGCAGTCAAAGCGGGAGCTCCTACAATGAGCAGTTCTTC
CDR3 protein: CASSQSGSSYNEQFF

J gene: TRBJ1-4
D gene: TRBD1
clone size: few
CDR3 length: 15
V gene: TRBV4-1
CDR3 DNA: TGCGCCAGCAGCCGCGACAGGGTCCTAAGCGAAAAACTGTTTTTT
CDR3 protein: CASSRDRVLSEKLFF

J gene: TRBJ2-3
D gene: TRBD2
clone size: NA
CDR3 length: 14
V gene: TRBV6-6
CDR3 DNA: TGTGCCAGCAGATTAGCGGGAATCCCAGATACGCAGTATTTT
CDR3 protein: CASRLAGIPDTQYF

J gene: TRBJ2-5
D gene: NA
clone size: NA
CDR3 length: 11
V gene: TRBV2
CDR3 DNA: TGTGCCAGCAGCCCAGAAGAGACCCAGTACTTC
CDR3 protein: CASSPEETQYF

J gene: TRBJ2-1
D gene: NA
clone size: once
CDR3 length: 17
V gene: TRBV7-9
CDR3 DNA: TGTGCCAGCAGCCCGCGATACAGGGCGAGCTCCTACAATGAGCAGTTCTTC
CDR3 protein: CASSPRYRASSYNEQFF

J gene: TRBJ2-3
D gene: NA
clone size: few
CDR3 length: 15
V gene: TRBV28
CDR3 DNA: TGTGCCAGCAGTCACCAGGGACTTAACACAGATACGCAGTATTTT
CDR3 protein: CASSHQGLNTDTQYF

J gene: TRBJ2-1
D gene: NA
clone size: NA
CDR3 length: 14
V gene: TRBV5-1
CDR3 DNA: TGCGCCAGCAGCCCGAGGGTTGGGGGCAGTGAGCAGTTCTTC
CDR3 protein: CASSPRVGGSEQFF

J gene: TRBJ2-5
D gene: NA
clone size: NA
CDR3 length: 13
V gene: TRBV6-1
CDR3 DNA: TGTGCCAGCAGCCAACGGGAGATAGAGACCCAGTACTTC
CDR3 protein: CASSQREIETQYF

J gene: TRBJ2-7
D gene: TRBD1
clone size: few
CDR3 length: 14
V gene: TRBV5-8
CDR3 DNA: TGTGCCAGCAGCTCCTGGACAGGCTACTACGAGCAGTACTTC
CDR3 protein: CASSSWTGYYEQYF

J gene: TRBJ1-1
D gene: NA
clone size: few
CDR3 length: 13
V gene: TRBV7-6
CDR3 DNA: TGTGCCAGCAGCTTAACGGGGAACACTGAAGCTTTCTTT
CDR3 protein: CASSLTGNTEAFF

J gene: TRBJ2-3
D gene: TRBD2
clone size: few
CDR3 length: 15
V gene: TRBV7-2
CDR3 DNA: TGTGCCAGCAGCTTGGCTAGCGGGAGCACAGATACGCAGTATTTT
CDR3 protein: CASSLASGSTDTQYF

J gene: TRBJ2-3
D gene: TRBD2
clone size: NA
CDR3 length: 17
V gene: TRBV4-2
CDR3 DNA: TGTGCCAGCAGCCAAGATTCCGGGACTATGTTGTTGGATACGCAGTATTTT
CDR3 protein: CASSQDSGTMLLDTQYF

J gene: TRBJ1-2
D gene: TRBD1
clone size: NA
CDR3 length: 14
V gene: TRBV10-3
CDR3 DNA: TGTGCCATCAGTGGAGGGACAGGGAACTATGGCTACACCTTC
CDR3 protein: CAISGGTGNYGYTF

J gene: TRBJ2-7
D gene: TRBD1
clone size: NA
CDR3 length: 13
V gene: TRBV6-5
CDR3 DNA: TGTGCCAGCAGGGGGACCGGGACAGGAGGGCAGTACTTC
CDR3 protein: CASRGTGTGGQYF

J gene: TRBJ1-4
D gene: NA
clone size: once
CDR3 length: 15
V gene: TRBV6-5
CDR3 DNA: TGTGCCAGCAGTTACTCGACGGGGACTAATGAAAAACTGTTTTTT
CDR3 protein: CASSYSTGTNEKLFF

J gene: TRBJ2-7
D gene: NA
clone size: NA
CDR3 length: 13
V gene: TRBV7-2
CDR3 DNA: TGTGCCAGCAGCTTAGCGCGGGTCTCCGAGCAGTACTTC
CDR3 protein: CASSLARVSEQYF

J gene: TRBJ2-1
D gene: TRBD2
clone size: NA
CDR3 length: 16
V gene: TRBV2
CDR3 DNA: TGTGCCAGCAGGGATCAAGCGGGAGGGCCGGAAAATGAGCAGTTCTTC
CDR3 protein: CASRDQAGGPENEQFF

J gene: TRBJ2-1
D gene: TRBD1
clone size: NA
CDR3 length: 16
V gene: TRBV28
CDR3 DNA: TGTGCCAGCAGTCTCTTCCTTCGGACAGGGGACAATGAGCAGTTCTTC
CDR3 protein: CASSLFLRTGDNEQFF

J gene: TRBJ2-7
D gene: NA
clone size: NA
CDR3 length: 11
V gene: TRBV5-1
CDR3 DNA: TGCGCCAGCAGCTTGCGCCAGGAGCAGTACTTC
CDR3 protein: CASSLRQEQYF

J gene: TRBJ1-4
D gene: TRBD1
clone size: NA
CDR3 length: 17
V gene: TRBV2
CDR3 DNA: TGTGCCAGCAGTAACCCCTGGGACAGGGGGAAGCCTGAAAAACTGTTTTTT
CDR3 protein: CASSNPWDRGKPEKLFF

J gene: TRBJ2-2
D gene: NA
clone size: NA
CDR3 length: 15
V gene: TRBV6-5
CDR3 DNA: TGTGCCAGCAGTTTTCGACAGACGAACACCGGGGAGCTGTTTTTT
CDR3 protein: CASSFRQTNTGELFF

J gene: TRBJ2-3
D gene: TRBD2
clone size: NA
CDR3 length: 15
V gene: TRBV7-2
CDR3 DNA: TGTGCCAGCAGCTTAAACGGGAGGGGCACAGATACGCAGTATTTT
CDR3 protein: CASSLNGRGTDTQYF

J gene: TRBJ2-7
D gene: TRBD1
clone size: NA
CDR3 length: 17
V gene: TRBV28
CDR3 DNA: TGTGCCAGCAGTTGGACCACCGGGACAGGGGGCCTCTACGAGCAGTACTTC
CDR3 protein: CASSWTTGTGGLYEQYF

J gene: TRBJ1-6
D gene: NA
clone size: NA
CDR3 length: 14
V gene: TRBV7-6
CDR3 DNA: TGTGCCAGCAGCTCCAGGAACCTTAATTCACCCCTCCACTTT
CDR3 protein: CASSSRNLNSPLHF

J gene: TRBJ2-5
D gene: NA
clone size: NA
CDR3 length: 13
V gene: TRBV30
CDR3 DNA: TGTGCCTGGAATTTAGGGGTGTGGGAGACCCAGTACTTC
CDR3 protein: CAWNLGVWETQYF

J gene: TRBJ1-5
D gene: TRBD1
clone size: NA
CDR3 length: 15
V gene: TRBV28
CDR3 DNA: TGTGCCAGCAGAAATTCGGACAGGGGGAATCAGCCCCAGCATTTT
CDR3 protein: CASRNSDRGNQPQHF

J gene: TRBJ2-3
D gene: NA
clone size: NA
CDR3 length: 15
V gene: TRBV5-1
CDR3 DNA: TGCGCCAGCAGCTTGGTACAGGGGAGGACAGATACGCAGTATTTT
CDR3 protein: CASSLVQGRTDTQYF

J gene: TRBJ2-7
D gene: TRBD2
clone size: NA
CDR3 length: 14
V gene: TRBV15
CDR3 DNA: TGTGCCACCAGCATTCGACTAGCAAATTACGAGCAGTACTTC
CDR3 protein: CATSIRLANYEQYF

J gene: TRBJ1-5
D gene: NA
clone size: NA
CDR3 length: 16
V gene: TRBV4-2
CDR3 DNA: TGTGCCAGCAGCCAAGATTATGGGCAGGGATATCAGCCCCAGCATTTT
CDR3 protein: CASSQDYGQGYQPQHF

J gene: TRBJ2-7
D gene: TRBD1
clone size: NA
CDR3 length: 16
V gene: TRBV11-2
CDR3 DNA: TGTGCCAGCAGCTTGGACTCGGGACAGGGGTACTACGAGCAGTACTTC
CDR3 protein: CASSLDSGQGYYEQYF

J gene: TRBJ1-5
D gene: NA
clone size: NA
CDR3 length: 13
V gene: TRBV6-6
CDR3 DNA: TGTGCCAGCAGTTACTCAATAAATCAGCCCCAGCATTTT
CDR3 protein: CASSYSINQPQHF

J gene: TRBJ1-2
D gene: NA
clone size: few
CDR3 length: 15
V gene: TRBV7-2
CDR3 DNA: TGTGCCAGCAGTCGCCCCCAGGGTTCTAACTATGGCTACACCTTC
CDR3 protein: CASSRPQGSNYGYTF

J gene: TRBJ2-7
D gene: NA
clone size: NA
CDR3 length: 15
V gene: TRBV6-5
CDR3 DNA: TGTGCCAGCAGTTACTCAGCTAGCGTCTCCTACGAGCAGTACTTC
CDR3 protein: CASSYSASVSYEQYF

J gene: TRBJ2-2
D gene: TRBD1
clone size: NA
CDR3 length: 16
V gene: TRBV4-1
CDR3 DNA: TGCGCCAGCAGCCAGACCCGGGACAGGGGCACCGGGGAGCTGTTTTTT
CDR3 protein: CASSQTRDRGTGELFF

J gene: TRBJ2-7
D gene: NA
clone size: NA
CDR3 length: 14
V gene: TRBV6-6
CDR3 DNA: TGTGCCAGCATTAAAGCCGGCGGCTCCTACGAGCAGTACTTC
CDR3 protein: CASIKAGGSYEQYF

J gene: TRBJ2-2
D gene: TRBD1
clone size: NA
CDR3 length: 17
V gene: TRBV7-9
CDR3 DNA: TGTGCCAGCAGCTATGGAGGCGGGACAGGATCCACCGGGGAGCTGTTTTTT
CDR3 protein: CASSYGGGTGSTGELFF

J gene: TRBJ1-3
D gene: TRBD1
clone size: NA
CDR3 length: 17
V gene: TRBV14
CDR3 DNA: TGTGCCAGCAGTCAAGGTAGTAGGGGGCGTCCTGGAAACACCATATATTTT
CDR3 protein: CASSQGSRGRPGNTIYF

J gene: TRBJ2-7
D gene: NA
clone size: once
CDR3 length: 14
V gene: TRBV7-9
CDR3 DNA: TGTGCCAGCAGCTTAGGCGGGACGGTCTACGAGCAGTACTTC
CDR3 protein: CASSLGGTVYEQYF